These 26 T cell receptor beta chains came from one sample sequenced in a study of blood T cell repertoires in COVID-19 (dated by TCRdb to 2020 to 2021). Receptor libraries were prepared by the immunoSEQ multiplex PCR assay. TCRdb holds this immuneACCESS table with in-frame rearrangements only. Some clones are missing; in checked studies, unresolved V genes explain under half, and the rest has no known cause. For this sample the table gives 380,000 or so clones, of which approximately 88% were detected only once. Of the sample, more than 2% falls within the top ten clones. Sequencing was done on a sample of PBMCs or T cells enriched from blood (not recorded which). All receptors derive from a woman aged 40 to 55 with acute COVID-19.

DNA for the CDR3: TGTGCCAGCAGCCCCACTTACGGACAGGGGAGCACCATATATTTT. Translated: CASSPTYGQGSTIYF. This chain uses TRBV3-1 (or the pseudogene TRBV3-2) with TRBJ1-3; 9 nucleotides agree with TRBD1. With V trimmed by 4 bases and J by 9 bases, 10 bases remained unmatched. CDR1 is LGHDT, CDR2 YNNKEL, per germline (reference sequence). The CDR3 has 15 residues.

CDR3 sequence reads: CAWSVAGWSEAFF. CDR3 nucleotide sequence: TGTGCCTGGAGTGTAGCAGGGTGGTCTGAAGCTTTCTTT. The V call is TRBV30, the J call TRBJ1-1; D is perhaps TRBD1 (5 bases). V was trimmed by 0 bases and J by 6 bases, leaving 11 bases between them. This CDR3 is built from 13 residues. The germline V gene encodes CDR1 GTSNPN and CDR2 SVGIG (reference sequence).

The chain joins TRBV3-1 (or the pseudogene TRBV3-2) to TRBJ2-6, with D perhaps TRBD1 (5 bases). The CDR3 is made up of 17 amino acids. From germline, CDR1 is LGHDT and CDR2 YNNKEL (reference sequence). V was clipped by 5 bases and J by 4 bases, with 18 bases between them. CDR3 protein: CASSSIQGLSGANVLTF. The DNA of the CDR3 is TGTGCCAGCAGCTCCATCCAGGGTCTGAGCGGGGCCAACGTCCTGACTTTC.

The chain combines TRBV18 with TRBJ1-1, with no clear D. V was pared by 3 bases and J by 2 bases, with 13 bases between. Looked up from germline, CDR1 is KGHSH and CDR2 is LQKENI. The CDR3 is 15 residues long. Written as DNA, the CDR3 is TGTGCCAGCTCACCCCCTGGGAGCCAAAACACTGAAGCTTTCTTT. Its translation: CASSPPGSQNTEAFF.

J is TRBJ2-1 and V is TRBV7-9, with a weak D call TRBD2 (6 bases). Germline lookup yields CDR1 SEHNR and CDR2 FQNEAQ (reference sequence). The CDR3 spans 15 residues. Trimming took 8 bases from V and 6 from J, leaving 20 bases between them. The CDR3 sequence is CASHYGGLGSNEQFF. As DNA, the CDR3 is TGTGCCAGCCATTATGGGGGGTTAGGCTCCAATGAGCAGTTCTTC. Full variable domain (outside the CDR3, taken from reference TRBV7-9 and TRBJ2-1): DTGVSQNPRHKITKRGQNVTFRCDPISEHNRLYWYRQTLGQGPEFLTYFQNEAQLEKSRLLSDRFSAERPKGSFSTLEIQRTEQGDSAMYLCASHYGGLGSNEQFFGPGTRLTVL.

There are a few counts of this clone. Other DNA sequences within the sample encode an identical CDR3. The CDR3 here is CSARLGYGYTF. The CDR3 nucleotides are TGCAGTGCCAGGTTAGGCTATGGCTACACCTTC. The rearrangement uses TRBV20-1 and TRBJ1-2; D uncertain. The CDR3 runs 11 residues. From germline, CDR1 is DFQATT and CDR2 SNEGSKA (reference sequence). V lost 6 bases to trimming and J lost 4 bases, with 9 bases between them.

CDR3 DNA: TGTGCCAGTAACACCCGGGGAGGCTACAATGAGCAGTTCTTC. The encoded protein is CASNTRGGYNEQFF. The chain carries TRBV19 and TRBJ2-1; D is perhaps TRBD2 (6 bases). CDR1 is LNHDA and CDR2 is SQIVND in the germline V gene (reference sequence). The V end lost 7 bases, the J end lost 3 bases, and 13 bases lay between the germline ends. CDR3 length: 14 amino acids.

This chain connects TRBV2 to TRBJ1-4, with D possibly matching TRBD1 (6 bases). Trimming left V 4 bases short and J 4 bases short, with 10 bases between. Per the germline V gene, CDR1 is SNHLY and CDR2 is FYNNEI. The CDR3 runs to 14 residues. The CDR3 region has the DNA TGTGCCAGCAGTGCCGACAGGCGTAATGAAAAACTGTTTTTT. Its translation is CASSADRRNEKLFF.

There are a few counts of this clone. The chain employs TRBV11-2 and TRBJ2-7; 9 bases line up with TRBD1. CDR3 length: 15 residues. CDR1 SGHAT and CDR2 FQNNGV come from the germline V gene. Trimming at V came to 3 bases and at J to 2 bases, leaving 5 bases not matched to a gene. CDR3 in DNA: TGTGCCAGCAGCTTGACGGGACAGGGTACCTACGAGCAGTACTTC. Its protein product is CASSLTGQGTYEQYF.

V usage is TRBV19 and J usage is TRBJ1-5, with D possibly TRBD1 on 5 matching bases. In germline, CDR1 is LNHDA, CDR2 SQIVND (reference sequence). Trimming took 6 bases from V and 4 from J, leaving 19 bases between them. The CDR3 runs 16 residues. CDR3 DNA sequence: TGTGCCAGTAGCAACCAGGGCTATGGGTGGAATCAGCCCCAGCATTTT. Its protein is CASSNQGYGWNQPQHF.

The J gene is TRBJ1-2, the V gene TRBV4-1; 7 nucleotides agree with TRBD1. The CDR3 contains 16 residues. V dropped 4 bases and J dropped 0; count of bases not matched to a gene: 8. Germline loops: CDR1 MGHRA, CDR2 YSYEKL. In DNA form, the CDR3 reads TGCGCCAGCAGCCCCATCGCGGGACAGCCTAACTATGGCTACACCTTC. Its translation: CASSPIAGQPNYGYTF.

The rearrangement joins TRBV30 to TRBJ2-5; weak D call: TRBD2 (7 bases). V lost 0 bases and J lost 5, with 16 bases in between. CDR3 length: 15 residues. From germline, CDR1 is GTSNPN and CDR2 SVGIG (reference sequence). The CDR3 is CAWSVGSGGWETQYF. CDR3 bases: TGTGCCTGGAGTGTAGGGTCGGGGGGCTGGGAGACCCAGTACTTC.

This clone has a single count. The chain links TRBV13 to TRBJ2-1, with 12 bases matching TRBD1. Trimming cost V 5 bases and J 6 bases; bases outside gene matches: 8. From germline, CDR1 is PRHDT and CDR2 FYEKMQ (reference sequence). The CDR3 totals 16 residues. The CDR3 bases are TGTGCCAGCAGCCCAAGGGACAGGGGGCGAGGCAATGAGCAGTTCTTC. Translation gives CASSPRDRGRGNEQFF.

J is TRBJ1-1 and V is TRBV18, with D maybe TRBD1 (6 bases). The CDR3 contains 15 residues. V gave up 5 bases and J gave up 1 base, with 14 bases separating them. From germline, CDR1 is KGHSH and CDR2 LQKENI. CDR3 protein: CASSFFGQPNTEAFF. Written as DNA, the CDR3 is TGTGCCAGCTCATTTTTCGGACAGCCGAACACTGAAGCTTTCTTT.

This chain connects TRBV6-5 to TRBJ1-1; 10 nucleotides agree with TRBD1. The CDR3 runs to 14 residues. In germline, CDR1 is MNHEY, CDR2 SVGAGI. The ends lost 6 bases at V and 6 bases at J; junction bases unmatched: 7. CDR3 DNA sequence: TGTGCCAGCAGCCGACAGGGGGCGCGGGCTGAAGCTTTCTTT. Translation: CASSRQGARAEAFF.

This clone has a handful of counts. The chain couples TRBV7-9 to TRBJ1-4; 11 bases match TRBD1. The CDR3 runs 16 residues. Trimming cost V 1 base and J 6 bases; bases outside gene matches: 4. The V gene's germline CDR1 is SEHNR and CDR2 FQNEAQ (reference sequence). CDR3 nucleotides: TGTGCCAGCAGCTTAGATTCGGGACAGGGGGATGAAAAACTGTTTTTT. As protein: CASSLDSGQGDEKLFF.

J is TRBJ2-3 and V is TRBV2; perhaps TRBD1 as D (5 bases). The CDR3 has 14 residues. In germline, CDR1 is SNHLY, CDR2 FYNNEI. Trimming shortened V by 5 bases and J by 2 bases, and 11 bases separated the two germline ends. The CDR3 region has the DNA TGTGCCAGCAGTCTCTTCAGGGACACAGATACGCAGTATTTT. Translation: CASSLFRDTDTQYF. Full variable domain (remainder filled in from reference TRBV2 and TRBJ2-3): EPEVTQTPSHQVTQMGQEVILRCVPISNHLYFYWYRQILGQKVEFLVSFYNNEISEKSEIFDDQFSVERPDGSNFTLKIRSTKLEDSAMYFCASSLFRDTDTQYFGPGTRLTVL.

This chain connects TRBV10-1 to TRBJ1-2; TRBD1 matches at 8 bases. V lost 8 bases to trimming and J lost 3 bases; unmatched junction nucleotides: 5. From germline, CDR1 is WNHNN and CDR2 SYGVQD (reference sequence). The CDR3 sequence is 13 residues long. CDR3 region: CASSQDRDYGYTF. DNA of the CDR3: TGCGCCAGCTCACAGGACAGGGACTATGGCTACACCTTC.

The chain uses TRBV23-1 and TRBJ2-7; TRBD1 matches at 11 bases. TRBV23-1 is assigned to the ORF class and has an uncertain function. Trimming took 2 bases from V and 8 from J; bases not matched to a gene: 8. The CDR3 is 15 amino acids. As DNA, the CDR3 is TGCGCCAGCAGTCAACCTCACGGACAGGGGGCTAAGCAGTACTTC. This encodes CASSQPHGQGAKQYF.

The CDR3 spells CSVRGTHTEAFF. CDR3 bases: TGCAGCGTGCGGGGGACACACACTGAAGCTTTCTTT. The gene calls are TRBV29-1 and TRBJ1-1, with D tentatively TRBD1 (6 bases). The CDR3 consists of 12 residues. Trimming shortened V by 6 bases and J by 3 bases, and 11 bases separated the two germline ends. Germline lookup yields CDR1 SQVTM and CDR2 ANQGSEA.

The V gene is TRBV7-2, the J gene TRBJ1-2, with D maybe TRBD1 (6 bases). Trimming pared 5 bases from V and 4 bases from J, leaving 14 bases between. The germline V gene has CDR1 SGHTA and CDR2 FQGNSA. The CDR3 has 14 residues. For the CDR3, the DNA is TGTGCCAGCAGCAACCCGGGACACGGCTATGGCTACACCTTC. Encoded protein: CASSNPGHGYGYTF.

This rearrangement joins TRBV24-1 to TRBJ2-2; D possibly corresponds to TRBD1 (5 bases). From germline, CDR1 is KGHDR and CDR2 SFDVKD. This CDR3 region has 14 residues. The V gene lost 6 bases and the J gene lost 5 bases, with 12 bases spanning the gap. CDR3 sequence (DNA): TGTGCCACCAGTACAAGGGGAAATACCGGGGAGCTGTTTTTT. Translation gives CATSTRGNTGELFF.

Only one count was recorded for this clone. The chain carries TRBV5-1 and TRBJ1-1; maybe TRBD1 (5 bases). The CDR3 loop spans 11 amino acids. V lost 6 bases to trimming and J lost 7 bases, with 10 bases between them. Germline V lookup: CDR1 SGHRS, CDR2 YFSETQ. The CDR3 DNA follows: TGCGCCAGCACCCAGGGATTTGAAGCTTTCTTT. Encoded protein: CASTQGFEAFF.

This clone was counted a single time. The CDR3 region has the DNA TGTGCCAGCAGCCAAGAATATAGGGGGCTGGGCTATGGCTACACCTTC. The encoded protein is CASSQEYRGLGYGYTF. The chain combines TRBV4-2 with TRBJ1-2, with TRBD1 identical over 7 bases. The trim removed 0 bases at V and 4 bases at J, leaving 8 bases unmatched. Germline CDR1 reads LGHNA; CDR2 reads YNFKEQ. The CDR3 sequence is 16 residues long.

The chain recombines TRBV29-1 with TRBJ2-1, with 10 bases that match TRBD2. The V gene end was trimmed by 4 bases and the J gene end by 1 base; junction bases not matched to a gene: 10. Germline CDR1 is SQVTM and CDR2 is ANQGSEA. This CDR3 contains 17 residues. CDR3 protein: CSVALIAGGRSYNEQFF. The CDR3 bases are TGCAGCGTTGCACTGATAGCGGGGGGACGTTCCTACAATGAGCAGTTCTTC.

This chain joins TRBV30 and TRBJ1-4; 10 nucleotides line up with TRBD1. Losses at the gene ends were 6 bases for V and 10 bases for J; bases not matched to a gene: 8. Per germline, CDR1 GTSNPN and CDR2 SVGIG (reference sequence). The CDR3 length is 13 residues. The CDR3 DNA reads as TGTGCCTGTACCGGGACAGGGGTCGGAAAACTGTTTTTT. This encodes CACTGTGVGKLFF.